This TCR beta chain was captured by sequencing in a study of blood T cell repertoires in COVID-19. Original processing methods: Estimation of nucleated cell counts relied on the amplification of reference gene primers. The protocol was immunoSEQ multiplex PCR, while the TCRdb copy is restricted to in-frame clones and leaves out a portion. The D gene and trimming were derived from the DNA, and the V and J assignments and clone size from that table. The repertoire holds about 350,000 clones, with around 91% as singletons. CDR3 length: 17 residues. In germline, CDR1 is PRHDT, CDR2 FYEKMQ (reference sequence). Trimming shortened V by 5 bases and J by 5 bases, and 23 bases separated the two germline ends. This clone has a single count.

The chain recombines TRBV13 with TRBJ2-3, with a possible D match to TRBD2 (5 bases). This receptor was taken from a woman in her late teens or twenties who had recovered from COVID-19. Sequenced material: peripheral blood. The CDR3 protein is CASSPPNMDARGDTQYF. CDR3 in DNA: TGTGCCAGCAGCCCCCCGAATATGGACGCACGGGGAGATACGCAGTATTTT.